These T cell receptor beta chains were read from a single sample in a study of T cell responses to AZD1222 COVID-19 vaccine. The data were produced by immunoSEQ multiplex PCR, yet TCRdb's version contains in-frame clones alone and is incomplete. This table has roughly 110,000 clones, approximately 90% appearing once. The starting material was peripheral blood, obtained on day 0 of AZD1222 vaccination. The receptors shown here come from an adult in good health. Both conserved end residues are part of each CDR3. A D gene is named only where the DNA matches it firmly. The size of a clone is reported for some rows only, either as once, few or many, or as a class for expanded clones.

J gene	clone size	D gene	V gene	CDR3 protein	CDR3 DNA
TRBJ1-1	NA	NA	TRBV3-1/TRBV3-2	CASSQGGAGEAFF	TGTGCCAGCAGCCAAGGTGGAGCTGGGGAAGCTTTCTTT
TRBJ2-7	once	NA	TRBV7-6	CASSQNTGSYEQYF	TGTGCCAGCAGCCAGAATACTGGAAGCTACGAGCAGTACTTC
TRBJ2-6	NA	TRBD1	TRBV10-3	CAISPGQGTGGANVLTF	TGTGCCATCAGCCCGGGACAGGGGACGGGTGGGGCCAACGTCCTGACTTTC
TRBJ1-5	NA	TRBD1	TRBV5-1	CASSSGQGGNQPQHF	TGCGCCAGCAGCTCTGGACAGGGGGGCAATCAGCCCCAGCATTTT
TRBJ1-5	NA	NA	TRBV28	CASSRDGYSNQPQHF	TGTGCCAGCAGTAGAGACGGGTATAGCAATCAGCCCCAGCATTTT
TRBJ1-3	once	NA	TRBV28	CASSLDTGFNIYF	TGTGCCAGCAGTTTGGACACGGGGTTTAACATATATTTT
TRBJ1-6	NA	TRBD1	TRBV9	CASSEGTGEVSPLHF	TGTGCCAGCAGCGAGGGGACAGGGGAAGTCTCACCCCTCCACTTT
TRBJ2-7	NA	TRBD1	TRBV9	CASSAGTGGSYEQYF	TGTGCCAGCAGCGCCGGGACAGGGGGCTCCTACGAGCAGTACTTC
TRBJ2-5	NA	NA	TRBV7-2	CASSLENWGGETQYF	TGTGCCAGCAGCTTAGAAAATTGGGGAGGCGAGACCCAGTACTTC
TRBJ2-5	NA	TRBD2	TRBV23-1	CASITSGGAKETQYF	TGCGCCAGCATCACTAGCGGGGGGGCCAAAGAGACCCAGTACTTC
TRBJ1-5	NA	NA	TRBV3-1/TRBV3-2	CASSQGTNQPQHF	TGTGCCAGCAGCCAGGGAACCAATCAGCCCCAGCATTTT
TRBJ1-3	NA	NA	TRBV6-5	CASSYSGSSGNTIYF	TGTGCCAGCAGTTACTCGGGTTCCTCTGGAAACACCATATATTTT
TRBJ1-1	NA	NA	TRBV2	CASSETIEAFF	TGTGCCAGCAGTGAAACCATTGAAGCTTTCTTT
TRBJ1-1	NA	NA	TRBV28	CASATGRQGPEAFF	TGTGCCAGCGCAACCGGCAGGCAGGGTCCTGAAGCTTTCTTT
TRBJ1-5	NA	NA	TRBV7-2	CASSPVARNQPQHF	TGTGCCAGCAGTCCCGTGGCTCGCAATCAGCCCCAGCATTTT
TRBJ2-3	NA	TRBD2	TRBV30	CAWSVASGGADTQYF	TGTGCCTGGAGTGTAGCTAGCGGGGGGGCTGATACGCAGTATTTT
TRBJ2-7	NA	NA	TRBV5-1	CASSLRGAKYEQYF	TGCGCCAGCAGCTTGCGGGGGGCCAAGTACGAGCAGTACTTC
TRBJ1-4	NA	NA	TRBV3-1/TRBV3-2	CASSHLPGSTNEKLFF	TGTGCCAGCAGCCATCTACCAGGTTCAACTAATGAAAAACTGTTTTTT
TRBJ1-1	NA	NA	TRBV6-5	CASSYTWLSEAFF	TGTGCCAGCAGTTACACGTGGCTCAGTGAAGCTTTCTTT
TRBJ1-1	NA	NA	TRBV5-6	CASSFWSRRIMNTEAFF	TGTGCCAGCAGCTTTTGGAGCAGGAGGATAATGAACACTGAAGCTTTCTTT
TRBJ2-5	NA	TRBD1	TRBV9	CASSVGAGGWETQYF	TGTGCCAGCAGCGTAGGGGCAGGGGGCTGGGAGACCCAGTACTTC
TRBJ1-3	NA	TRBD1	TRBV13	CASSPWDRGGNTIYF	TGTGCCAGCAGCCCCTGGGACAGGGGTGGAAACACCATATATTTT
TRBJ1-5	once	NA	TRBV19	CASSIFRGASANQPQHF	TGTGCCAGTAGTATTTTCCGGGGGGCAAGTGCAAATCAGCCCCAGCATTTT
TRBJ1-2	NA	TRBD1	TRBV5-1	CASSEGAHGYTF	TGCGCCAGCAGTGAGGGGGCGCATGGCTACACCTTC
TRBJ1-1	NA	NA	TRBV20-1	CSASYIGGSTEAFF	TGCAGTGCTAGTTATATAGGAGGGAGTACTGAAGCTTTCTTT
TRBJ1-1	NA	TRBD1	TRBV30	CAWDRGATEAFF	TGTGCCTGGGACAGGGGGGCCACTGAAGCTTTCTTT
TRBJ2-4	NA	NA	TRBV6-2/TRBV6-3	CASSPLVVTVLAKNIQYF	TGTGCCAGCAGTCCCCTCGTGGTGACAGTCCTAGCCAAAAACATTCAGTACTTC
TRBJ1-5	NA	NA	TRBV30	CAWGANLPNGPQHF	TGTGCCTGGGGGGCAAATCTACCGAATGGGCCCCAGCATTTT
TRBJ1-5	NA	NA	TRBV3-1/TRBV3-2	CASSQGSTGRPHF	TGTGCCAGCAGCCAAGGGTCCACGGGACGCCCGCATTTT
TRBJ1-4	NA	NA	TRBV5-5	CASSLLPDNEKLFF	TGTGCCAGCAGCCTCTTACCAGATAATGAAAAACTGTTTTTT
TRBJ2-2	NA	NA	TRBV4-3	CASSQGQGGAGELFF	TGCGCCAGCAGCCAAGGGCAGGGGGGGGCCGGGGAGCTGTTTTTT
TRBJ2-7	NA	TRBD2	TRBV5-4	CASSLPQGLTYEQYF	TGTGCCAGCAGCTTACCCCAGGGACTAACCTACGAGCAGTACTTC
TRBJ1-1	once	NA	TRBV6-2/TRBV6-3	CASSSDSMNTEAFF	TGTGCCAGCAGTTCGGACAGCATGAACACTGAAGCTTTCTTT
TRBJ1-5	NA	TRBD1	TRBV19	CASRGTGVRQPQHF	TGTGCCAGTAGGGGGACAGGGGTTCGGCAGCCCCAGCATTTT
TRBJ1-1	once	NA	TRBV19	CASSARYGGTEAFF	TGTGCCAGTAGTGCAAGATACGGAGGGACTGAAGCTTTCTTT
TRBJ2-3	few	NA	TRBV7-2	CASSLLGGDSTDTQYF	TGTGCCAGCAGCTTATTAGGCGGGGACAGCACAGATACGCAGTATTTT
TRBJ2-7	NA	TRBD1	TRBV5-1	CASSLAGQGAYEQYF	TGCGCCAGCAGCTTGGCCGGACAGGGGGCGTACGAGCAGTACTTC